One and the same sample provided the 30 T cell receptor beta chains below, sequenced in a study of T cell repertoires in cytomegalovirus infection. TCRdb re-analysed the reads in MiXCR, keeping a single row per CDR3 protein. This table holds some 500,000 distinct CDR3 sequences, roughly 43% found once. For these TCRs, the target antigens are not known. Specimen: cultured PBMCs, collected from culture after CMV antigen stimulation. The receptors come from a human donor in good health (CMV status not recorded). Some clones in this sample may be carry-over from other donors' samples.

The rearrangement joins TRBV5-4 to TRBJ2-5; 14 nucleotides align to TRBD2. Germline-derived CDR1 and CDR2 are SGHNT and YYREEE (reference sequence). The J segment lost 4 bases and the V segment lost 4 bases, leaving 6 bases of the junction unmatched. This CDR3 has 16 residues. Here the CDR3 DNA reads TGTGCCAGCAGCCTGACTAGCGGGGGGGCCTCAGAGACCCAGTACTTC. It is translated as CASSLTSGGASETQYF.

This chain connects TRBV19 to TRBJ2-3, with 12 bases lining up with TRBD2. This CDR3 is built from 15 residues. J was trimmed by 4 bases and V by 6 bases; bases with no gene match: 5. Germline CDR1 reads LNHDA; CDR2 reads SQIVND (reference sequence). The CDR3 bases are TGTGCCAGTAGCACGACTAGCGGGAGACCAGATACGCAGTATTTT. This gives the protein CASSTTSGRPDTQYF.

The gene calls are TRBV7-9 and TRBJ2-1, with a tentative D call TRBD2 (5 bases). This CDR3 is 14 amino acids long. Germline CDR1 and CDR2: SEHNR and FQNEAQ (reference sequence). V was pared by 2 bases and J by 6 bases, with 11 bases between. For the CDR3, the DNA is TGTGCCAGCAGCTTACTGGCTAGCTTCAATGAGCAGTTCTTC. Protein sequence: CASSLLASFNEQFF.

The chain combines TRBV5-1 with TRBJ2-3; unclear D gene. The germline CDR1 and CDR2 sequences are SGHRS and YFSETQ. The CDR3 sequence is 12 residues long. V lost 4 bases, J lost 4 bases, and 7 bases lay in between. CDR3 in DNA: TGCGCCAGCAGCACCCGTTCAGATACGCAGTATTTT. Translated: CASSTRSDTQYF.

This clonotype was recorded a few times. The V and J genes are TRBV7-2 and TRBJ1-5; no definite D call. V dropped 5 bases and J dropped 5 bases, with 7 bases sitting between them. The CDR3 totals 12 residues. CDR1 is SGHTA and CDR2 is FQGNSA in the germline V gene. CDR3 nucleotides: TGTGCCAGCAGCCAGGCGGATCAGCCCCAGCATTTT. Protein product: CASSQADQPQHF.

This clonotype was seen only a few times. The chain couples TRBV4-2 to TRBJ1-2; D remains unclear. Trimming stripped 0 bases from V and 3 bases from J, with 14 bases between. This CDR3 spans 16 amino acids. The germline gives CDR1 LGHNA, CDR2 YNFKEQ. CDR3 sequence (DNA): TGTGCCAGCAGCCAAGATGAGGCAGAGACCTACTATGGCTACACCTTC. This codes for CASSQDEAETYYGYTF.

This clonotype was recorded a few times. The V and J genes are TRBV12-3 or TRBV12-4 and TRBJ1-1; the match to TRBD1 covers 7 bases. The CDR3 is 13 residues long. J lost 9 bases, V lost 4 bases, and 8 bases had no gene match. CDR3 loop: CASSSPQGGKAFF. In nucleotides, the CDR3 is TGTGCCAGCAGTTCCCCCCAGGGGGGTAAAGCTTTCTTT.

This clonotype was recorded a few times. This rearrangement joins TRBV14 to TRBJ1-4; no clear D gene. Trimming stripped 4 bases from V and 0 bases from J, with 12 bases between. Germline CDR1 SGHDN, CDR2 FVKESK. This CDR3 region has 16 residues. The CDR3 loop is CASSPHLPTTNEKLFF. The DNA of the CDR3 is TGTGCCAGCAGCCCACACCTCCCTACAACTAATGAAAAACTGTTTTTT.

V and J are TRBV5-1 and TRBJ2-1; 10 bases are shared with TRBD2. The CDR3 is made up of 16 amino acids. CDR1 and CDR2 (germline): SGHRS, YFSETQ. V dropped 3 bases and J dropped 0; count of bases not matched to a gene: 3. The CDR3 reads CASSSTSGPSYNEQFF. DNA for the CDR3: TGCGCCAGCAGCTCGACTAGCGGGCCCTCCTACAATGAGCAGTTCTTC.

This clonotype was counted a few times. The chain has TRBV7-2 and TRBJ2-5, with a weak D call TRBD2 (6 bases). Germline loops: CDR1 SGHTA, CDR2 FQGNSA. The CDR3 covers 15 residues. The V end lost 6 bases, the J end lost 3 bases, and 17 bases lay between the germline ends. In DNA form, the CDR3 reads TGTGCCAGCAGAACCTACGGGAGTCCAGAAGAGACCCAGTACTTC. Translating gives CASRTYGSPEETQYF.

The chain recombines TRBV4-3 with TRBJ2-7, with TRBD2 matching over 14 bases. From germline, CDR1 is LGHNA and CDR2 YSLEER. This CDR3 comprises 19 residues. Trimming removed 7 bases from V and 0 bases from J; junction bases left unmatched: 14. The CDR3: CASTDRGLAGEEDSYEQYF. DNA for the CDR3: TGCGCCAGCACCGACAGGGGACTAGCGGGAGAAGAAGACTCCTACGAGCAGTACTTC.

The V call is TRBV5-4, the J call TRBJ2-3; 8 nucleotides match TRBD2. CDR1 and CDR2 from the germline V gene are SGHNT and YYREEE (reference sequence). The CDR3 contains 15 residues. Losses at the gene ends were 4 bases for V and 6 bases for J; bases not matched to a gene: 10. DNA for the CDR3: TGTGCCAGCAGCCCGGGACTAGGCGAAGCCGATACGCAGTATTTT. This sequence encodes CASSPGLGEADTQYF.

This clonotype has just a few counts. This chain uses TRBV6-1 with TRBJ1-3, with D possibly being TRBD1 (5 bases). Trimming cost V 5 bases and J 1 base, with 12 bases left between them. The CDR3 is made up of 15 amino acids. Per the germline V gene, CDR1 is MNHNS and CDR2 is SASEGT. The CDR3, as DNA: TGTGCCAGCAGTCCCGCAGGGCCATCTGGAAACACCATATATTTT. It codes for CASSPAGPSGNTIYF.

The V call is TRBV7-2, the J call TRBJ2-7, with D perhaps assigned TRBD1 or TRBD2 (5 bases each). The CDR3 has 15 amino acids. Per the germline V gene, CDR1 is SGHTA and CDR2 is FQGNSA. With 7 bases removed from V and 3 bases from J, the gap between germline ends came to 19 bases. The CDR3 DNA reads as TGTGCCAGCACCATAAGCACCGGGGCCCGCTACGAGCAGTACTTC. This encodes CASTISTGARYEQYF.

The rearrangement joins TRBV6-2 or TRBV6-3 to TRBJ2-3; 12 nucleotides match TRBD1. The CDR3 runs 15 residues. Germline V CDR1 and CDR2: MNHEY, SVGEGT. V lost 0 bases to trimming and J lost 8 bases; unmatched junction nucleotides: 3. The CDR3 here is CASSYSGTGGSTQYF. The CDR3 nucleotides read TGTGCCAGCAGTTACTCTGGGACAGGGGGCAGTACGCAGTATTTT.

V gene TRBV12-3 or TRBV12-4 combines with J gene TRBJ2-7, with D perhaps matching TRBD2 (6 bases). V lost 3 bases and J 5 bases, leaving 11 bases between the germline ends. CDR3 length: 13 amino acids. CDR3 DNA sequence: TGTGCCAGCAGTTTCGGGAGTCTGAACGAGCAGTACTTC. This encodes CASSFGSLNEQYF.

The chain joins TRBV5-4 to TRBJ2-2, with no clear D. CDR1 and CDR2 (germline): SGHNT, YYREEE (reference sequence). The ends were cut back, 4 bases at V and 1 base at J, with 5 bases in the middle. The CDR3 consists of 13 residues. The CDR3 here is CASSIMNTGELFF. DNA of the CDR3: TGTGCCAGCAGCATTATGAACACCGGGGAGCTGTTTTTT.

The V and J genes are TRBV2 and TRBJ2-2; D perhaps matches TRBD1 (7 bases). Per the germline V gene, CDR1 is SNHLY and CDR2 is FYNNEI. This CDR3 has 14 residues. The germline V and J ends were trimmed by 2 bases and 4 bases, with 8 bases remaining between them. CDR3 nucleotides: TGTGCCAGCAGTGAACAGGGGGGCACCGGGGAGCTGTTTTTT. Amino acids: CASSEQGGTGELFF.

This clonotype occurred many times. This chain joins TRBV6-2 or TRBV6-3 and TRBJ2-1; D is unclear. The CDR3 loop spans 12 amino acids. With 2 bases removed from V and 7 bases from J, the gap between germline ends came to 6 bases. Germline V gene lookup returns CDR1 MNHEY and CDR2 SVGEGT. The CDR3 sequence: CASSYPRNEQFF. The CDR3 nucleotides read TGTGCCAGCAGTTACCCCCGGAATGAGCAGTTCTTC.

The rearrangement uses TRBV7-6 and TRBJ1-2; 9 bases line up with TRBD1. Germline lookup yields CDR1 SGHVS and CDR2 FNYEAQ. Trimming took 5 bases from V and 8 from J; bases not matched to a gene: 12. This CDR3 spans 15 amino acids. CDR3: CASSHIPGQGKGYTF. The CDR3 DNA reads TGTGCCAGCAGCCATATACCGGGACAGGGAAAAGGCTACACCTTC.

The V gene is TRBV2, the J gene TRBJ1-1; D remains unclear. The CDR3 has 14 residues. Looked up from germline, CDR1 is SNHLY and CDR2 is FYNNEI. V lost 4 bases to trimming and J lost 0 bases, with 9 bases between them. The CDR3 DNA reads as TGTGCCAGCAGTGGGTTTGGAATGAACACTGAAGCTTTCTTT. Translation gives CASSGFGMNTEAFF.

The CDR3 here is CASSPGGGGSPLHF. The CDR3 DNA reads as TGTGCCAGCAGCCCCGGAGGGGGCGGCTCACCCCTCCACTTT. The chain is built from TRBV6-6 and TRBJ1-6, with 7 bases lining up with TRBD1. The CDR3 consists of 14 residues. Germline loops: CDR1 MNHNY, CDR2 SVGAGI (reference sequence). J was trimmed by 10 bases and V by 6 bases; bases with no gene match: 9.

The chain recombines TRBV5-1 with TRBJ2-6; D not resolved. This CDR3 is built from 16 residues. In germline, CDR1 is SGHRS, CDR2 YFSETQ. Trimming pared 6 bases from V and 0 bases from J, leaving 13 bases between. This CDR3 is CASTPRSSSGANVLTF. Here the CDR3 DNA reads TGCGCCAGCACTCCAAGAAGCTCCTCTGGGGCCAACGTCCTGACTTTC.

This chain uses TRBV20-1 with TRBJ2-2; D is unclear. V gave up 8 bases and J gave up 5 bases, with 30 bases separating them. The CDR3 spans 18 residues. CDR1 is DFQATT and CDR2 is SNEGSKA in the germline V gene (reference sequence). CDR3 sequence: CSTTAPPDGTRWTGELFF. CDR3 bases: TGCAGTACAACCGCCCCTCCTGATGGAACGAGGTGGACCGGGGAGCTGTTTTTT.

This chain uses TRBV9 with TRBJ2-7; no firm D call. Germline assignment: CDR1 SGDLS and CDR2 YYNGEE. V lost 0 bases, J lost 0 bases, and 10 bases lay in between. The CDR3 is made up of 15 amino acids. CDR3 nucleotide sequence: TGTGCCAGCAGCGTAGAAAGCGAGAGCTCCTACGAGCAGTACTTC. Its translation: CASSVESESSYEQYF.

This sequence joins TRBV6-2 or TRBV6-3 and TRBJ2-3; 14 nucleotides align to TRBD2. Germline V gene data show CDR1 as MNHEY and CDR2 as SVGEGT. This CDR3 has 17 amino acids. V dropped 5 bases and J dropped 4; count of bases not matched to a gene: 8. The CDR3 DNA sequence: TGTGCCAGCAGTCACCCAGGACTAGCGGGAGGCCCAGATACGCAGTATTTT. Residues: CASSHPGLAGGPDTQYF.

This clonotype was picked up a small number of times. The chain recombines TRBV6-2 or TRBV6-3 with TRBJ2-1; 7 bases are shared with TRBD2. The CDR3 runs to 14 residues. Unmatched junction bases numbered 5, after V lost 3 bases and J lost 6 bases. CDR1 is MNHEY and CDR2 is SVGEGT in the germline V gene. The CDR3 spells CASSYGGSVNEQFF. CDR3 in DNA: TGTGCCAGCAGTTATGGCGGGAGTGTCAATGAGCAGTTCTTC.

CDR3 sequence: CASSWGPGFNQPQHF. The CDR3 DNA sequence: TGTGCCAGCAGCTGGGGGCCAGGGTTCAATCAGCCCCAGCATTTT. This chain uses TRBV5-4 with TRBJ1-5, with D tentatively TRBD1 (6 bases). The CDR3 consists of 15 residues. Per the germline V gene, CDR1 is SGHNT and CDR2 is YYREEE (reference sequence). Trimming took off 3 bases at V and 3 bases at J, with 13 bases between the two ends.

V usage is TRBV12-3 or TRBV12-4 and J usage is TRBJ1-2, with D perhaps matching TRBD1 (5 bases). V dropped 0 bases and J dropped 4 bases, with 15 bases sitting between them. The CDR3 is 16 amino acids. CDR3: CASSLAGPGGIYGYTF. In DNA form, the CDR3 reads TGTGCCAGCAGTTTAGCTGGGCCGGGGGGTATCTATGGCTACACCTTC.

The chain uses TRBV19 and TRBJ2-4; D is ambiguous. The V gene lost 7 bases and the J gene lost 0 bases, with 7 bases spanning the gap. CDR3 size: 13 residues. CDR1 LNHDA and CDR2 SQIVND come from the germline V gene (reference sequence). The CDR3 nucleotides are TGTGCCAGTACGAAGGGAGCCAAAAACATTCAGTACTTC. Translated, it gives CASTKGAKNIQYF.